Each of the 20 T cell receptor beta chains below was sequenced from the same sample in a study of graft-versus-host responses after intestinal transplantation. The antigens these receptors bind are not known. This table comes from immunoSEQ multiplex PCR, and its TCRdb copy is limited to in-frame clones, with some not included. The table includes 100,000 or so clones, roughly 84% detected once. The sample consisted of unstimulated CD4+ T cells sorted from spleen or lymph node cells, taken before transplant. The source of these receptors is a human donor who was the organ donor for an intestinal transplant.

Regarding this clone: At the DNA level, this CDR3 is encoded by other sequences in the same sample as well. V and J are TRBV30 and TRBJ1-5; tentative D call: TRBD1 (5 bases). The CDR3 has 13 amino acids. The V gene lost 3 bases and the J gene lost 1 base, with 7 bases spanning the gap. The germline V gene encodes CDR1 GTSNPN and CDR2 SVGIG (reference sequence). The CDR3 sequence: CAWSGGSNQPQHF. Here the CDR3 DNA reads TGTGCCTGGAGCGGGGGGAGCAATCAGCCCCAGCATTTT.

The V gene is TRBV20-1, the J gene TRBJ1-1; perhaps TRBD1 as D (5 bases). This CDR3 has 11 residues. Germline V gene data show CDR1 as DFQATT and CDR2 as SNEGSKA (reference sequence). V lost 6 bases to trimming and J lost 4 bases, with 9 bases between them. In DNA form, the CDR3 reads TGCAGTGCCCTTAGGGGCACTGAAGCTTTCTTT. Protein sequence: CSALRGTEAFF.

The V call is TRBV5-6, the J call TRBJ1-2; D gene uncertain. Germline CDR1 is SGHDT and CDR2 is YYEEEE. V lost 4 bases and J 9 bases, leaving 19 bases between the germline ends. CDR3 size: 14 residues. The CDR3 sequence is CASSPGGQVARYTF. The CDR3 DNA follows: TGTGCCAGCAGCCCCGGCGGGCAGGTCGCCCGCTACACCTTC.

The gene calls are TRBV28 and TRBJ1-5, with 9 bases lining up with TRBD1. The V gene end was trimmed by 8 bases and the J gene end by 11 bases; junction bases not matched to a gene: 10. There are 13 residues in the CDR3. CDR1 MDHEN and CDR2 SYDVKM come from the germline V gene. The CDR3 nucleotides read TGTGCCAGCCACATCCACAGGGGGCAGGCCCAGCATTTT. Amino acid sequence: CASHIHRGQAQHF. Full variable domain (missing parts from reference TRBV28 and TRBJ1-5): DVKVTQSSRYLVKRTGEKVFLECVQDMDHENMFWYRQDPGLGLRLIYFSYDVKMKEKGDIPEGYSVSREKKERFSLILESASTNQTSMYLCASHIHRGQAQHFGDGTRLSIL.

In its sample, this clone was seen once. The V call is TRBV19, the J call TRBJ1-5; no firm D call. V was cut by 1 base and J by 4 bases, with 8 bases left in between. Germline V CDR1 and CDR2: LNHDA, SQIVND (reference sequence). This CDR3 has 14 residues. In DNA form, the CDR3 reads TGTGCCAGTAGTATAGGGGTGGGAAATCAGCCCCAGCATTTT. This encodes CASSIGVGNQPQHF.

The chain has TRBV11-2 and TRBJ1-4; 10 positions agree with TRBD1. The CDR3 has 14 amino acids. V lost 5 bases to trimming and J lost 7 bases; unmatched junction nucleotides: 4. CDR1 is SGHAT and CDR2 is FQNNGV in the germline V gene. The CDR3 bases are TGTGCCAGCAGCCTCGACAGGGGGCGTGAAAAACTGTTTTTT. It is translated as CASSLDRGREKLFF. Looking up the rest from reference TRBV11-2 and TRBJ1-4 gives the full variable domain: EAGVAQSPRYKIIEKRQSVAFWCNPISGHATLYWYQQILGQGPKLLIQFQNNGVVDDSQLPKDRFSAERLKGVDSTLKIQPAKLEDSAVYLCASSLDRGREKLFFGSGTQLSVL.

The chain is built from TRBV19 and TRBJ1-5, with a weak D call TRBD1 (6 bases). With 6 bases removed from V and 0 bases from J, the gap between germline ends came to 24 bases. CDR1 and CDR2 from the germline V gene are LNHDA and SQIVND (reference sequence). This CDR3 has 19 residues. The DNA of the CDR3 is TGTGCCAGTAGCTCCCTTAAGGGGGAACTAAGCTATAGCAATCAGCCCCAGCATTTT. This gives the protein CASSSLKGELSYSNQPQHF.

This chain uses TRBV1 with TRBJ1-2; the table names TRBD1, a call not compared with the DNA. TRBV1 is deemed a pseudogene. The CDR3 is 16 residues long. The CDR3 DNA follows: TGCACCAGCAGCCACGCTCGGGACAGTCTTAACTATGGCTACACCTTC. It codes for CTSSHARDSLNYGYTF.

The CDR3 here is CASSLRRDRALWGYTF. For the CDR3, the DNA is TGTGCCAGCAGCCTTCGGAGGGACAGGGCCCTTTGGGGCTACACCTTC. This chain uses TRBV7-8 with TRBJ1-2; TRBD1 matches 9 bases. The CDR3 runs 16 residues. V was clipped by 5 bases and J by 8 bases; unmatched bases: 15. Per germline, CDR1 SGHVS and CDR2 FQNEAQ.

The rearrangement uses TRBV19 and TRBJ1-2; a possible D gene is TRBD1 (5 bases). CDR1 LNHDA and CDR2 SQIVND come from the germline V gene (reference sequence). V dropped 2 bases and J dropped 4 bases, with 11 bases sitting between them. The CDR3 is 14 residues long. The CDR3: CASSIKGPIYGYTF. CDR3 in DNA: TGTGCCAGTAGTATAAAGGGACCTATCTATGGCTACACCTTC. The variable domain in full, with the rest retrieved from reference TRBV19 and TRBJ1-2, is DGGITQSPKYLFRKEGQNVTLSCEQNLNHDAMYWYRQDPGQGLRLIYYSQIVNDFQKGDIAEGYSVSREKKESFPLTVTSAQKNPTAFYLCASSIKGPIYGYTFGSGTRLTVV.

The chain uses TRBV29-1 and TRBJ1-2; TRBD1 aligns across 7 bases. CDR1 SQVTM and CDR2 ANQGSEA come from the germline V gene. The CDR3 spans 14 residues. V lost 3 bases to trimming and J lost 0 bases; unmatched junction nucleotides: 4. The CDR3 DNA reads as TGCAGCGTTGACAAGGGACAGCCTAACTATGGCTACACCTTC. This encodes CSVDKGQPNYGYTF.

The V call is TRBV18, the J call TRBJ2-5; tentative D call: TRBD1 (6 bases). The CDR3 sequence is 13 residues long. Germline V gene data show CDR1 as KGHSH and CDR2 as LQKENI. Trimming took off 4 bases at V and 5 bases at J, with 11 bases between the two ends. Here the CDR3 reads CASSLYRDETQYF. The CDR3 DNA sequence: TGTGCCAGCTCACTGTACAGGGACGAGACCCAGTACTTC.

The CDR3 DNA reads TGTGCCAGCAGCTCCCGGGACAGATTCTACGAGCAGTACTTC. Its translation: CASSSRDRFYEQYF. The V gene is TRBV6-1, the J gene TRBJ2-7; 7 bases map to TRBD1. V shed 6 bases and J 3 bases; nucleotides not matched to a gene: 8. This CDR3 region has 14 residues. The germline V gene encodes CDR1 MNHNS and CDR2 SASEGT.

The chain combines TRBV23-1 with TRBJ1-2; 7 bases match TRBD1. TRBV23-1 is an ORF, with its function uncertain. J was trimmed by 0 bases and V by 4 bases; bases with no gene match: 8. The CDR3 totals 16 residues. The CDR3, as DNA: TGCGCCAGCAGTCGAGACAGGGTTTGGTCTAACTATGGCTACACCTTC. It codes for CASSRDRVWSNYGYTF.

The rearrangement links TRBV7-3 to TRBJ1-4; TRBD1 matches at 9 bases. CDR3 length equals 15 residues. V trimming: 5 bases; J trimming: 3 bases; junction bases outside the gene matches: 4. Looked up from germline, CDR1 is SGHTA and CDR2 is FQGTGA. The chain's CDR3 is CASSATGGPNEKLFF. For the CDR3, the DNA is TGTGCCAGCAGCGCGACAGGGGGGCCTAATGAAAAACTGTTTTTT.

This clone was detected once. The chain carries TRBV2 and TRBJ1-3; D is ambiguous. This CDR3 comprises 14 residues. Germline values: CDR1 SNHLY, CDR2 FYNNEI. V lost 8 bases and J 0 bases, leaving 11 bases between the germline ends. CDR3 residues: CASGSESSGNTIYF. In DNA, the CDR3 is TGTGCCAGCGGCTCGGAGAGCTCTGGAAACACCATATATTTT.

This clone was seen once. V and J are TRBV29-1 and TRBJ2-7, with D possibly matching TRBD1 (5 bases). V lost 2 bases and J lost 6, with 14 bases in between. The CDR3 has 13 residues. Germline CDR1 reads SQVTM; CDR2 reads ANQGSEA. The CDR3 sequence: CSVESPAGPEQYF. DNA of the CDR3: TGCAGCGTTGAATCCCCGGCAGGGCCCGAGCAGTACTTC.

The gene calls are TRBV5-1 and TRBJ2-7, with TRBD1 as a possible D gene (6 bases). Trimming stripped 0 bases from V and 2 bases from J, with 12 bases between. Germline values: CDR1 SGHRS, CDR2 YFSETQ. The CDR3 runs to 15 residues. The CDR3 region is CASSLEQGPTYEQYF. In DNA, the CDR3 is TGCGCCAGCAGCTTGGAACAGGGCCCCACCTACGAGCAGTACTTC.

This clone was found a few times. CDR3 in amino acids: CASSPNWRTNYGYTF. CDR3 bases: TGTGCCAGCAGCCCCAATTGGCGGACTAACTATGGCTACACCTTC. The chain links TRBV6-5 to TRBJ1-2; D unresolved. The germline V and J ends were trimmed by 6 bases and 0 bases, with 14 bases remaining between them. Germline V CDR1 and CDR2: MNHEY, SVGAGI. The CDR3 runs 15 residues.

The chain employs TRBV11-2 and TRBJ1-6; 8 positions match TRBD1. Germline CDR1 is SGHAT and CDR2 is FQNNGV. This CDR3 is 18 amino acids long. V lost 5 bases and J lost 6; bases outside the gene matches: 15. CDR3 in amino acids: CASSLEGGQGWRNSPLHF. In DNA form, the CDR3 reads TGTGCCAGCAGCCTCGAGGGAGGACAGGGTTGGCGTAATTCACCCCTCCACTTT.